What follows are 19 T cell receptor beta chains derived from one specimen sequenced in a study of T-cell reconstitution after alpha-beta-depleted transplantation in children. Unique molecular identifiers were incorporated during preparation of the TCRbeta library. TCRdb reprocessed the PCR reads with MiXCR, giving one entry per CDR3 protein. The sample has over 150,000 distinct CDR3 sequences; less than 15% are singletons. The sequencing used PBMCs from the stem cell graft donor, collected from the stem cell graft. Receptors originate from a human donor who donated a stem cell graft to a child with acute lymphoblastic leukemia.

This clonotype was recorded many times. The chain is built from TRBV4-2 and TRBJ2-5, with 11 positions matching TRBD2. Unmatched junction bases numbered 4, after V lost 0 bases and J lost 1 base. CDR3 length: 17 amino acids. Germline CDR1 reads LGHNA; CDR2 reads YNFKEQ. In DNA, the CDR3 is TGTGCCAGCAGCCAAGATGAGGGACTAGCGGTCCAAGAGACCCAGTACTTC. It codes for CASSQDEGLAVQETQYF.

This clonotype was seen ten or more times. The genes are TRBV5-1 and TRBJ2-3; 7 bases map to TRBD2. With 3 bases clipped from V and 1 base from J, the junction kept 14 bases outside the gene matches. Germline loops: CDR1 SGHRS, CDR2 YFSETQ. The CDR3 spans 18 residues. The CDR3 reads CASSSSSGIRRGTDTQYF. The CDR3 nucleotides are TGCGCCAGCAGCTCCTCTAGCGGAATCCGCCGAGGCACAGATACGCAGTATTTT.

This clonotype appeared many times. The genes are TRBV2 and TRBJ2-2; TRBD2 agrees at 8 bases. After removal of 2 bases from V and 5 bases from J, the junction contained 7 bases not matched to a gene. Germline V CDR1 and CDR2: SNHLY, FYNNEI. The CDR3 length is 16 residues. CDR3 sequence reads: CASSEKRLAFTGELFF. The DNA for the CDR3 is TGTGCCAGCAGTGAAAAGAGACTAGCGTTTACCGGGGAGCTGTTTTTT.

The V gene is TRBV2, the J gene TRBJ2-7; D call uncertain. Looked up from germline, CDR1 is SNHLY and CDR2 is FYNNEI. V lost 1 base and J 3 bases, leaving 10 bases between the germline ends. The CDR3 extends over 14 amino acids. CDR3 in DNA: TGTGCCAGCAGTGAAGGGGTCAGGAGCTACGAGCAGTACTTC. Its protein product is CASSEGVRSYEQYF. The whole variable domain, remainder taken from reference TRBV2 and TRBJ2-7, is EPEVTQTPSHQVTQMGQEVILRCVPISNHLYFYWYRQILGQKVEFLVSFYNNEISEKSEIFDDQFSVERPDGSNFTLKIRSTKLEDSAMYFCASSEGVRSYEQYFGPGTRLTVT.

This clonotype was recorded at least ten times. The chain employs TRBV12-3 or TRBV12-4 and TRBJ2-1, with TRBD1 identical over 11 bases. The CDR3 contains 15 residues. Unmatched junction bases numbered 4, after V lost 6 bases and J lost 3 bases. Here the CDR3 DNA reads TGTGCCAGCAGGGTGGGACAGGGGGGCTACAATGAGCAGTTCTTC. Encoded protein: CASRVGQGGYNEQFF.

The chain joins TRBV19 to TRBJ1-3; D is unresolved. This CDR3 region has 11 residues. V shed 5 bases and J shed 8 bases, with 7 bases lying between them. Germline V CDR1 and CDR2: LNHDA, SQIVND (reference sequence). DNA of the CDR3: TGTGCCAGTAGTGTCGGGGACACCATATATTTT. This codes for CASSVGDTIYF.

In this sample, this clonotype turned up many times. The rearrangement links TRBV20-1 to TRBJ2-3, with 10 bases that match TRBD2. This CDR3 spans 18 amino acids. Germline V lookup: CDR1 DFQATT, CDR2 SNEGSKA (reference sequence). J gave up 5 bases and V 1 base, and 15 bases lay outside the gene matches. The CDR3 region is CSARVRIGTSGTEDTQYF. DNA of the CDR3: TGCAGTGCTAGAGTTCGCATTGGTACTAGCGGGACGGAAGATACGCAGTATTTT.

Ten or more counts support this clonotype. The chain has TRBV29-1 and TRBJ2-7, with a weak D call TRBD2 (6 bases). Germline assignment: CDR1 SQVTM and CDR2 ANQGSEA. V lost 5 bases and J 11 bases, leaving 31 bases between the germline ends. The length of the CDR3 is 16 residues. The CDR3 DNA reads TGCAGCGTTCTTGGACTCCAAGGTTACGGGGGTATGGGGGAGTACTTC. Translating it yields CSVLGLQGYGGMGEYF.

There are many counts of this clonotype. The CDR3 sequence: CAISRTGNNEQFF. In nucleotides, the CDR3 is TGTGCCATCAGTCGGACAGGGAACAATGAGCAGTTCTTC. The chain joins TRBV10-3 to TRBJ2-1; 8 bases match TRBD1. CDR3 length equals 13 residues. V shed 5 bases, J shed 5 bases, and the junction held 2 bases outside the gene matches. CDR1 ENHRY and CDR2 SYGVKD come from the germline V gene.

Many counts were recorded for this clonotype. This chain connects TRBV7-2 to TRBJ2-7, with a possible D match to TRBD1 (6 bases). Germline V CDR1 and CDR2: SGHTA, FQGNSA. V was clipped by 5 bases and J by 4 bases, with 15 bases between them. The CDR3 consists of 14 residues. The CDR3 region is CASSQYLRGYEQYF. The CDR3 DNA reads as TGTGCCAGCAGCCAATATCTGAGGGGGTACGAGCAGTACTTC. The whole variable domain, filled in from reference TRBV7-2 and TRBJ2-7, reads GAGVSQSPSNKVTEKGKDVELRCDPISGHTALYWYRQSLGQGLEFLIYFQGNSAPDKSGLPSDRFSAERTGGSVSTLTIQRTQQEDSAVYLCASSQYLRGYEQYFGPGTRLTVT.

This clonotype appeared a single time. A much larger clone is a single base away; this may be a read error. This chain links TRBV5-1 with TRBJ2-2, with 8 bases matching TRBD2. In germline, CDR1 is SGHRS, CDR2 YFSETQ. The CDR3 sequence is 21 residues long. CDR3 sequence: CASSPLVRAGLALPITGQLFF. As DNA, the CDR3 is TGCGCCAGCAGCCCCTTGGTTAGAGCAGGACTAGCTCTACCGATAACCGGGCAGCTGTTTTTT.

This clonotype has ten or more counts. CDR3 bases: TGTGCCAGCAGCTTAGGAGGGCCGGGGGGGAATGAGCAGTTCTTC. This encodes CASSLGGPGGNEQFF. The V gene is TRBV7-9, the J gene TRBJ2-1; TRBD2 matches 8 bases. The CDR3 covers 15 residues. V was clipped by 1 base and J by 7 bases; unmatched bases: 6. Germline loops: CDR1 SEHNR, CDR2 FQNEAQ (reference sequence).

This clonotype was counted at least ten times. This chain links TRBV11-3 with TRBJ2-3; tentative D call: TRBD1 (5 bases). The germline CDR1 and CDR2 sequences are SGHNT and YENEEA. CDR3 length: 15 amino acids. V lost 5 bases, J lost 0 bases, and 12 bases lay in between. The CDR3 loop reads CASSPSGSSTDTQYF. CDR3 DNA: TGTGCCAGCAGCCCATCAGGGTCCAGCACAGATACGCAGTATTTT.

This clonotype occurred many times. The V call is TRBV5-1, the J call TRBJ2-3, with a tentative D call TRBD1 (5 bases). The CDR3 consists of 17 residues. Germline CDR1 and CDR2: SGHRS and YFSETQ. V shed 0 bases and J shed 1 base, with 15 bases lying between them. CDR3 in DNA: TGCGCCAGCAGCTTGGCCCGGGCAGGGTTAGGCACAGATACGCAGTATTTT. Its protein product is CASSLARAGLGTDTQYF.

The V call is TRBV27, the J call TRBJ1-2, with D possibly matching TRBD1 (6 bases). CDR3 length: 12 residues. V shed 3 bases and J shed 10 bases, with 12 bases lying between them. CDR1 and CDR2 from the germline V gene are MNHEY and SMNVEV (reference sequence). CDR3 bases: TGTGCCAGCAGTTTTACCGGGGGGCCCTACACCTTC. The encoded protein is CASSFTGGPYTF.

This clonotype has at least ten counts. The chain links TRBV12-3 or TRBV12-4 to TRBJ2-5, with 10 nucleotides matching TRBD2. The CDR3 is 16 residues long. V was clipped by 6 bases and J by 2 bases; unmatched bases: 9. The CDR3 sequence is CASSSQSTSGQETQYF. As DNA, the CDR3 is TGTGCCAGCAGCTCCCAATCGACTAGCGGGCAAGAGACCCAGTACTTC.

This clonotype was counted at least ten times. The chain combines TRBV19 with TRBJ2-2; no clear D. Per the germline V gene, CDR1 is LNHDA and CDR2 is SQIVND (reference sequence). The V gene lost 4 bases and the J gene lost 5 bases, with 14 bases spanning the gap. There are 15 residues in the CDR3. The CDR3 loop is CASSRSRTQTGELFF. DNA of the CDR3: TGTGCCAGTAGTAGGTCCAGAACCCAAACCGGGGAGCTGTTTTTT.

This clonotype was observed a few times. This chain joins TRBV7-9 and TRBJ2-7; D ambiguous. This CDR3 spans 11 amino acids. Germline V gene data show CDR1 as SEHNR and CDR2 as FQNEAQ (reference sequence). Trimming pared 8 bases from V and 1 base from J, leaving 6 bases between. The CDR3, as DNA: TGTGCCAGCTGGGGATCCTACGAGCAGTACTTC. Translation: CASWGSYEQYF.

This clonotype was detected ten times or more. The rearrangement joins TRBV20-1 to TRBJ1-1; D remains ambiguous. The V end lost 0 bases, the J end lost 11 bases, and 13 bases lay between the germline ends. The CDR3 loop spans 12 amino acids. The V gene's germline CDR1 is DFQATT and CDR2 SNEGSKA (reference sequence). For the CDR3, the DNA is TGCAGTGCTAGAGAGCGAGGGCGGAATGCTTTCTTT. Residues: CSARERGRNAFF.